This passage covers 15 T cell receptor beta chains from one sample sequenced in a study of blood T cell repertoires in COVID-19. The data were produced by immunoSEQ multiplex PCR, yet TCRdb's version contains in-frame clones alone and is incomplete. The profile shows 250,000 to 300,000 clones, approximately 90% of them singletons. The sample consisted of peripheral blood. All receptors derive from a woman aged 50 to 60 who had recovered from COVID-19.

The rearrangement joins TRBV28 to TRBJ1-1; D unclear. From germline, CDR1 is MDHEN and CDR2 SYDVKM. The CDR3 has 12 amino acids. V lost 6 bases to trimming and J lost 11 bases, with 16 bases between them. The CDR3 reads CASRARGFRAFF. The CDR3 coding sequence is TGTGCCAGCAGAGCGCGGGGTTTCCGGGCTTTCTTT.

This clone was counted between two and nine times. This chain uses TRBV11-1 with TRBJ2-7, with a tentative D call TRBD1 (6 bases). V was cut by 4 bases and J by 0 bases, with 10 bases left in between. This CDR3 contains 14 residues. Germline V CDR1 and CDR2: SGHAT, FQDESV (reference sequence). The CDR3 DNA follows: TGTGCCAGCAGCTCCGACAGGATCTCCTACGAGCAGTACTTC. This translates into CASSSDRISYEQYF.

The gene calls are TRBV3-1 (or the pseudogene TRBV3-2) and TRBJ1-2; D may be TRBD1 (5 bases). The V and J ends lost 4 bases and 2 bases respectively, with 11 bases between them. Germline lookup yields CDR1 LGHDT and CDR2 YNNKEL (reference sequence). The CDR3 length is 14 residues. CDR3 region: CASSRNTGNYGYTF. CDR3 nucleotides: TGTGCCAGCAGCCGGAACACAGGAAACTATGGCTACACCTTC.

The chain carries TRBV19 and TRBJ1-1; D possibly corresponds to TRBD1 (5 bases). The CDR3 length is 12 residues. Germline CDR1 is LNHDA and CDR2 is SQIVND (reference sequence). Trimming took off 3 bases at V and 10 bases at J, with 12 bases between the two ends. The CDR3 DNA is TGTGCCAGTAGTATGATTAGGGGAGGAGCTTTCTTT. Translating gives CASSMIRGGAFF.

The chain joins TRBV29-1 to TRBJ2-3; 8 bases align to TRBD2. The CDR3 sequence is 14 residues long. Germline CDR1 and CDR2: SQVTM and ANQGSEA. CDR3 DNA: TGCTCCACAGGCGTAGCGGGGCGCACAGATACGCAGTATTTT. Its translation: CSTGVAGRTDTQYF.

A remark on this clone: Additional DNA sequences in this sample encode the identical CDR3. This chain joins TRBV6-2 or TRBV6-3 and TRBJ1-2; 7 bases are shared with TRBD1. The V and J ends lost 5 bases and 3 bases, in that order; junction bases with no gene match: 6. Germline V gives CDR1 MNHEY, CDR2 SVGEGT. CDR3 length: 14 amino acids. CDR3 coding DNA: TGTGCCAGCAGTCGCGACAGGGTAGACTATGGCTACACCTTC. Translation gives CASSRDRVDYGYTF.

The rearrangement joins TRBV19 to TRBJ1-1; D is perhaps TRBD1 (6 bases). V was trimmed by 5 bases and J by 1 base, leaving 20 bases between them. The CDR3 is 17 amino acids. CDR1 is LNHDA and CDR2 is SQIVND in the germline V gene (reference sequence). The CDR3 sequence is CASSSTPRGRGNTEAFF. The CDR3 DNA reads TGTGCCAGTAGTTCAACCCCGAGGGGCAGGGGGAACACTGAAGCTTTCTTT.

The chain uses TRBV6-5 and TRBJ2-3; weak D call: TRBD1 (6 bases). V lost 7 bases to trimming and J lost 2 bases, with 7 bases between them. From germline, CDR1 is MNHEY and CDR2 SVGAGI. This CDR3 has 12 residues. The CDR3 bases are TGTGCCAGCAACAGGGCCACAGATACGCAGTATTTT. This sequence encodes CASNRATDTQYF.

V is TRBV30 and J is TRBJ2-3; 7 positions match TRBD2. This CDR3 spans 17 amino acids. Germline CDR1 is GTSNPN and CDR2 is SVGIG (reference sequence). V was pared by 4 bases and J by 6 bases, with 19 bases of the junction left unmatched. The CDR3 nucleotides read TGTGCCTGGACGCCAGAAGCGGGACTTGGATCGTGGGATACGCAGTATTTT. This translates into CAWTPEAGLGSWDTQYF.

The chain carries TRBV21-1 and TRBJ2-7; the table's TRBD1 call for D was not verified on the DNA. TRBV21-1 is annotated as a pseudogene. CDR3 length: 13 amino acids. CDR3 nucleotide sequence: TGTGCCAGCAGGGGACAGTTCTTCTACGAGCAGTACTTC. Encoded protein: CASRGQFFYEQYF.

This clone was found a few times. This sequence joins TRBV7-2 and TRBJ2-7; 13 bases line up with TRBD2. V shed 5 bases and J 4 bases; nucleotides not matched to a gene: 8. This CDR3 has 16 residues. The germline gives CDR1 SGHTA, CDR2 FQGNSA. The CDR3 loop is CASSHPRTSGRYEQYF. The CDR3 DNA reads TGTGCCAGCAGCCACCCACGGACTAGCGGGAGATACGAGCAGTACTTC.

The chain uses TRBV6-6 and TRBJ1-2; no definite D call. The V end lost 4 bases, the J end lost 3 bases, and 3 bases lay between the germline ends. CDR3 size: 11 residues. Looked up from germline, CDR1 is MNHNY and CDR2 is SVGAGI (reference sequence). The CDR3 DNA is TGTGCCAGCAGTTCTTACTATGGCTACACCTTC. Translation: CASSSYYGYTF.

This rearrangement joins TRBV28 to TRBJ2-1; weak D call: TRBD1 (6 bases). Trimming left V 7 bases short and J 4 bases short, with 14 bases between. The CDR3 length is 14 residues. CDR1 MDHEN and CDR2 SYDVKM come from the germline V gene. In DNA form, the CDR3 reads TGTGCCAGCATTCCCGCGGACAGTTACAATGAGCAGTTCTTC. Encoded protein: CASIPADSYNEQFF.

The V gene is TRBV5-6, the J gene TRBJ1-2; D is unresolved. The V gene's germline CDR1 is SGHDT and CDR2 YYEEEE. V was shortened by 4 bases and J by 2 bases, with 6 bases between the two germline ends. This CDR3 contains 12 residues. In nucleotides, the CDR3 is TGTGCCAGCAGCACAGAAAACTATGGCTACACCTTC. As protein: CASSTENYGYTF.

This chain joins TRBV28 and TRBJ2-7; D is uncertain. The germline gives CDR1 MDHEN, CDR2 SYDVKM. The CDR3 extends over 15 amino acids. Trimming pared 3 bases from V and 0 bases from J, leaving 12 bases between. The CDR3 DNA reads TGTGCCAGCAGTTTGTCCGCGTTGAGCTCCTACGAGCAGTACTTC. It yields the protein CASSLSALSSYEQYF.